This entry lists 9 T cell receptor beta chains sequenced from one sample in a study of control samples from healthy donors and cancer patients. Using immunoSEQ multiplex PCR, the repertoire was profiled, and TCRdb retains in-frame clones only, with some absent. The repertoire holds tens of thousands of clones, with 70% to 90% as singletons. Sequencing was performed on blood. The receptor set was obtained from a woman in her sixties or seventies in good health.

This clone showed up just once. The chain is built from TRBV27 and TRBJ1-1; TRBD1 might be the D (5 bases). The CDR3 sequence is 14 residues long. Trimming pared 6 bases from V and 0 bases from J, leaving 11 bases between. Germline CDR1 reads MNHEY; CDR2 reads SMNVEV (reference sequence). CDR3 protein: CASRQQEMNTEAFF. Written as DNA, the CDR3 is TGTGCCAGCAGACAACAGGAGATGAACACTGAAGCTTTCTTT.

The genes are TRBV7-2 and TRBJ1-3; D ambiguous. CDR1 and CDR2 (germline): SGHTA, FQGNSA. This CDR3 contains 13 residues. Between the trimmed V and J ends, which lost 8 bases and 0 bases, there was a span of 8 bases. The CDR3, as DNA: TGTGCCAGCGGCCCCAGCTCTGGAAACACCATATATTTT. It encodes CASGPSSGNTIYF.

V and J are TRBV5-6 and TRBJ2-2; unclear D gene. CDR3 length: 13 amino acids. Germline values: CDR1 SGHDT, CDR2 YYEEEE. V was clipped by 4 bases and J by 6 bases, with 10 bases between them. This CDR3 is CASSLTISGELFF. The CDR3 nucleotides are TGTGCCAGCAGCCTGACAATTTCCGGGGAGCTGTTTTTT.

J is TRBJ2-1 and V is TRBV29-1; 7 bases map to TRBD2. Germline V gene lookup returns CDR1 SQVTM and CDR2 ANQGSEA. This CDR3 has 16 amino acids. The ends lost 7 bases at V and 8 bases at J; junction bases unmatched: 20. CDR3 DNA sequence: TGCAGCGGGAACTCTCGCGGGAGAACTTTTCCATATGAGCAGTTCTTC. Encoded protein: CSGNSRGRTFPYEQFF.

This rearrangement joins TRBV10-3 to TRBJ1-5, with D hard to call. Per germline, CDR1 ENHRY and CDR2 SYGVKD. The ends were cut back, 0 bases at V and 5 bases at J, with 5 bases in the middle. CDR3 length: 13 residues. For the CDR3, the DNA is TGTGCCATCAGTGAGTCGGGTGATCAGCCCCAGCATTTT. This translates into CAISESGDQPQHF.

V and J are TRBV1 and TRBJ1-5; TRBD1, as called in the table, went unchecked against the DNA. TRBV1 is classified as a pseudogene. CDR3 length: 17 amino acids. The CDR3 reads CTSSQDEAARANQPQHF. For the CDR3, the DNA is TGCACCAGCAGCCAAGATGAGGCGGCCAGGGCAAATCAGCCCCAGCATTTT.

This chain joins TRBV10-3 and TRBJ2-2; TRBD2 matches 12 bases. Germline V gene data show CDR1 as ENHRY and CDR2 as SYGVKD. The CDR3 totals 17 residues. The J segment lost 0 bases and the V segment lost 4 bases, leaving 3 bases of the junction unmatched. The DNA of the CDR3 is TGTGCCATCAGTGTGGGACTAGCGGGCCCGAACACCGGGGAGCTGTTTTTT. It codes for CAISVGLAGPNTGELFF.

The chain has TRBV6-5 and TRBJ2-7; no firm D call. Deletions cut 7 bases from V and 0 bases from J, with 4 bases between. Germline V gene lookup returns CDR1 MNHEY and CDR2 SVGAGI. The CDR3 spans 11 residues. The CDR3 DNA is TGTGCCAGCAAGCCCTCCTACGAGCAGTACTTC. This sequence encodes CASKPSYEQYF.

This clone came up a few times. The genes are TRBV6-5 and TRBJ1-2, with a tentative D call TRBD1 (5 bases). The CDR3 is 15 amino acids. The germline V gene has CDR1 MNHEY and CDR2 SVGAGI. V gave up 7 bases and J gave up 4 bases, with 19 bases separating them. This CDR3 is CASKGDVWAGYGYTF. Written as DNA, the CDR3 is TGTGCCAGCAAAGGGGACGTTTGGGCGGGCTATGGCTACACCTTC.